These 27 T cell receptor beta chains share one sample of origin, sequenced in a study of blood T cells in healthy people across ages. A sample-barcoded 5' primer and a J-beta primer mix were used in a second PCR of roughly 6 to 11 cycles. In TCRdb, the 5' RACE reads were re-called with MiXCR into one record per CDR3 protein. This table has 710,000 or so distinct CDR3 sequences, around a fifth appearing once. The specimen sequenced was blood. The receptors derive from a man between 65 and 80 years old in good health.

This clonotype was seen only once. The gene calls are TRBV29-1 and TRBJ1-1; D call uncertain. This CDR3 has 12 residues. The V and J ends lost 7 bases and 3 bases respectively, with 12 bases between them. Germline CDR1 SQVTM, CDR2 ANQGSEA. CDR3 in amino acids: CSGSTGDTEAFF. For the CDR3, the DNA is TGCAGCGGATCAACCGGGGACACTGAAGCTTTCTTT.

The chain joins TRBV11-3 to TRBJ2-3; tentatively, D is TRBD2 (5 bases). Trimming cost V 6 bases and J 4 bases, with 14 bases left between them. The CDR3 is 14 amino acids. Germline V gives CDR1 SGHNT, CDR2 YENEEA. CDR3 sequence (DNA): TGTGCCAGCAGGTGGACTCAAGCATCAGATACGCAGTATTTT. Protein product: CASRWTQASDTQYF.

The genes are TRBV10-3 and TRBJ2-5; 7 nucleotides match TRBD1. The assigned J gene may be wrong: the sequence end matches TRBJ2-7 better. CDR1 is ENHRY and CDR2 is SYGVKD in the germline V gene. CDR3 length: 16 residues. The DNA of the CDR3 is TGTGCCATCAGTGATACCTCGGGGACAGCCTTATACGAGCAGTACTTC. Translating it yields CAISDTSGTALYEQYF.

The chain joins TRBV7-9 to TRBJ2-2; possible D gene TRBD2, 6 bases. There are 14 residues in the CDR3. Germline CDR1 is SEHNR and CDR2 is FQNEAQ (reference sequence). The V gene lost 8 bases and the J gene lost 3 bases, with 13 bases spanning the gap. CDR3 region: CASRGSGHTGELFF. In DNA form, the CDR3 reads TGTGCCAGCCGGGGTAGCGGACACACCGGGGAGCTGTTTTTT.

The chain has TRBV4-1 and TRBJ1-6, with 10 bases matching TRBD1. Germline values: CDR1 MGHRA, CDR2 YSYEKL. This CDR3 region has 15 residues. Unmatched junction bases numbered 8, after V lost 3 bases and J lost 12 bases. The CDR3 loop reads CASSQETGGWLPLHF. DNA of the CDR3: TGCGCCAGCAGCCAGGAGACAGGGGGCTGGTTACCCCTCCACTTT.

This clonotype was detected only a few times. The chain is built from TRBV24-1 and TRBJ2-5; either TRBD1 or TRBD2 may supply D (5 bases each). The CDR3 contains 11 residues. CDR1 is KGHDR, CDR2 SFDVKD, per germline. Trimming stripped 9 bases from V and 5 bases from J, with 9 bases between. CDR3 nucleotides: TGTGCCACCGGGACCCCGGAGACCCAGTACTTC. Translating gives CATGTPETQYF.

This clonotype appeared a few times. The CDR3 sequence is CASSQDDARFPYEQYF. DNA for the CDR3: TGCGCCAGCAGCCAAGATGATGCCAGATTCCCTTACGAGCAGTACTTC. The chain is built from TRBV4-1 and TRBJ2-5; D uncertain. Judging by the DNA end, TRBJ2-7 fits better; the J call may be wrong. CDR3 length equals 16 residues. From germline, CDR1 is MGHRA and CDR2 YSYEKL.

This clonotype showed up just once. The rearrangement links TRBV5-1 to TRBJ2-7; maybe TRBD1 (6 bases). The end of the DNA aligns better with TRBJ2-1, so the J call may be wrong. The germline V gene has CDR1 SGHRS and CDR2 YFSETQ. This CDR3 region has 17 residues. This CDR3 reads CASKPRPGASSNNEQFF. In DNA, the CDR3 is TGCGCCAGCAAGCCTCGGCCAGGGGCTAGCAGTAACAATGAGCAGTTCTTC.

This clonotype was counted only a few times. The chain employs TRBV5-1 and TRBJ2-2; TRBD1 is a possible D gene (5 bases). V lost 4 bases and J lost 0, with 10 bases in between. From germline, CDR1 is SGHRS and CDR2 YFSETQ. The CDR3 spans 15 residues. The DNA of the CDR3 is TGCGCCAGCAGCCCCTGGGGCACGAACACCGGGGAGCTGTTTTTT. As protein: CASSPWGTNTGELFF.

The sample holds many counts of this clonotype. This chain joins TRBV7-2 and TRBJ2-1; D call uncertain. With 6 bases removed from V and 1 base from J, the gap between germline ends came to 7 bases. In germline, CDR1 is SGHTA, CDR2 FQGNSA. CDR3 length equals 13 residues. The CDR3 protein is CASSLPSYNEQFF. Here the CDR3 DNA reads TGTGCCAGCAGTTTACCATCCTACAATGAGCAGTTCTTC.

J is TRBJ1-6 and V is TRBV15, with D possibly matching TRBD1 (5 bases). The ends were cut back, 0 bases at V and 7 bases at J, with 16 bases in the middle. The CDR3 has 17 residues. Germline CDR1 and CDR2: LNHNV and YYDKDF (reference sequence). CDR3 amino acids: CATSRDPWGGGNSPLHF. Written as DNA, the CDR3 is TGTGCCACCAGCAGAGATCCCTGGGGGGGTGGAAATTCACCCCTCCACTTT. Variable domain in full (rest from reference TRBV15 and TRBJ1-6): DAMVIQNPRYQVTQFGKPVTLSCSQTLNHNVMYWYQQKSSQAPKLLFHYYDKDFNNEADTPDNFQSRRPNTSFCFLDIRSPGLGDTAMYLCATSRDPWGGGNSPLHFGNGTRLTVT.

The rearrangement uses TRBV7-2 and TRBJ1-1, with D uncertain. The CDR3 is 14 amino acids. The V end was cut by 0 bases, the J end by 4 bases, with 9 bases between. Germline CDR1 and CDR2: SGHTA and FQGNSA. The CDR3, as DNA: TGTGCCAGCAGCTTAGCCGGATCGGGCACTGAAGCTTTCTTT. Translating it yields CASSLAGSGTEAFF.

The chain recombines TRBV28 with TRBJ1-6, with D perhaps TRBD1 (5 bases). The CDR3 is made up of 15 amino acids. The V gene lost 6 bases and the J gene lost 0 bases, with 9 bases spanning the gap. Germline V gene lookup returns CDR1 MDHEN and CDR2 SYDVKM. The CDR3 DNA follows: TGTGCCAGCAGGGAGGGGAACTCCTATAATTCACCCCTCCACTTT. Its protein is CASREGNSYNSPLHF.

This clonotype was picked up a small number of times. This chain joins TRBV20-1 and TRBJ2-5; D ambiguous. The J call may be mistaken, given a closer DNA end match to TRBJ2-7. The CDR3 loop spans 14 amino acids. The germline CDR1 and CDR2 sequences are DFQATT and SNEGSKA (reference sequence). The DNA of the CDR3 is TGCAGTGCTAGAGGAGGCTTGTTAGCCTACGAGCAGTACTTC. This codes for CSARGGLLAYEQYF.

This clonotype has just a few counts. V usage is TRBV7-3 and J usage is TRBJ2-3; 7 nucleotides line up with TRBD2. CDR1 and CDR2 (germline): SGHTA, FQGTGA. The length of the CDR3 is 13 residues. J was trimmed by 4 bases and V by 4 bases; bases with no gene match: 2. The CDR3 DNA reads as TGTGCCAGCAGCTCCACTAGCGCAGATACGCAGTATTTT. Translating gives CASSSTSADTQYF.

The CDR3 here is CASRDERGDSYEQYF. In DNA form, the CDR3 reads TGCGCCAGCAGGGATGAGCGGGGGGACTCCTACGAGCAGTACTTC. The V and J genes are TRBV5-1 and TRBJ2-7, with 9 bases fitting TRBD2. Per the germline V gene, CDR1 is SGHRS and CDR2 is YFSETQ. The CDR3 has 15 residues. Trimming took 5 bases from V and 0 from J; bases not matched to a gene: 6.

On this clonotype: The junction departs from the called germline gene at one end, perhaps through a read error. The chain joins TRBV7-2 to TRBJ2-3; 9 bases are a match to TRBD2. Germline CDR1 SGHTA, CDR2 FQGNSA. This CDR3 is built from 17 residues. CDR3 residues: CASSLVTGLAGVDTQYF. CDR3 DNA: TGTGCCAGTAGCTTAGTTACGGGACTAGCAGGAGTAGATACGCAGTATTTT. Looking up the rest from reference TRBV7-2 and TRBJ2-3 gives the full variable domain: GAGVSQSPSNKVTEKGKDVELRCDPISGHTALYWYRQSLGQGLEFLIYFQGNSAPDKSGLPSDRFSAERTGGSVSTLTIQRTQQEDSAVYLCASSLVTGLAGVDTQYFGPGTRLTVL.

This clonotype turned up a few times. This rearrangement joins TRBV18 to TRBJ1-2; D gene unclear. Trimming took 3 bases from V and 8 from J, leaving 19 bases between them. From germline, CDR1 is KGHSH and CDR2 LQKENI. The CDR3 is 15 amino acids. CDR3 region: CASSPFKGGVHGYTF. The CDR3 nucleotides read TGTGCCAGCTCACCTTTTAAGGGAGGTGTTCACGGCTACACCTTC.

This clonotype has more than one count but fewer than ten. This chain links TRBV5-6 with TRBJ2-1; either TRBD1 or TRBD2 may supply D (6 bases each). V lost 6 bases, J lost 7 bases, and 11 bases lay in between. This CDR3 spans 12 amino acids. The germline CDR1 and CDR2 sequences are SGHDT and YYEEEE. This CDR3 is CASKGGWNEQFF. For the CDR3, the DNA is TGTGCCAGCAAGGGGGGTTGGAATGAGCAGTTCTTC.

This clonotype was recorded a few times. This chain connects TRBV30 to TRBJ1-4; D unresolved. The germline V gene encodes CDR1 GTSNPN and CDR2 SVGIG (reference sequence). This CDR3 has 16 residues. Between the trimmed V and J ends, which lost 0 bases and 3 bases, there was a span of 14 bases. The CDR3 nucleotides are TGTGCCTGGAGTGTCGGGATGGGTTTCCCTAATGAAAAACTGTTTTTT. Translation gives CAWSVGMGFPNEKLFF. Variable domain in full (rest from reference TRBV30 and TRBJ1-4): SQTIHQWPATLVQPVGSPLSLECTVEGTSNPNLYWYRQAAGRGLQLLFYSVGIGQISSEVPQNLSASRPQDRQFILSSKKLLLSDSGFYLCAWSVGMGFPNEKLFFGSGTQLSVL.

There are a few counts of this clonotype. The chain employs TRBV6-1 and TRBJ2-3; D uncertain. Trimming pared 0 bases from V and 9 bases from J, leaving 13 bases between. Per germline, CDR1 MNHNS and CDR2 SASEGT. CDR3 length: 14 amino acids. CDR3 in amino acids: CASSEALQAFTQYF. CDR3 nucleotide sequence: TGTGCCAGCAGTGAAGCGCTTCAGGCGTTCACGCAGTATTTT.

J is TRBJ1-1 and V is TRBV6-6; D not resolved. Trimming cost V 8 bases and J 0 bases, with 13 bases left between them. The germline CDR1 and CDR2 sequences are MNHNY and SVGAGI (reference sequence). This CDR3 comprises 14 residues. The CDR3 nucleotides are TGTGCCAGCGGCCCCGGCGGAATGAACACTGAAGCTTTCTTT. Amino acid sequence: CASGPGGMNTEAFF.

V is TRBV29-1 and J is TRBJ2-6; D assignment may be TRBD1 or TRBD2 (5 bases each). CDR3 size: 13 residues. Deletions cut 3 bases from V and 2 bases from J, with 5 bases between. Germline CDR1 SQVTM, CDR2 ANQGSEA. This chain's CDR3 is CSVEGAGANVLTF. The CDR3 coding sequence is TGCAGCGTTGAGGGGGCTGGGGCCAACGTCCTGACTTTC. The full variable domain, with the rest looked up from reference TRBV29-1 and TRBJ2-6, is SAVISQKPSRDICQRGTSLTIQCQVDSQVTMMFWYRQQPGQSLTLIATANQGSEATYESGFVIDKFPISRPNLTFSTLTVSNMSPEDSSIYLCSVEGAGANVLTFGAGSRLTVL.

The V gene is TRBV10-2, the J gene TRBJ2-3; D may be TRBD1 (5 bases). Trimming stripped 2 bases from V and 5 bases from J, with 11 bases between. Germline V gene lookup returns CDR1 WSHSY and CDR2 SAAADI. This CDR3 contains 14 residues. CDR3 nucleotide sequence: TGCGCCAGCAGTGAGGTGCAGGGTATAGATACGCAGTATTTT. It specifies CASSEVQGIDTQYF.

Only a few counts were recorded for this clonotype. CDR3 bases: TGCAGTGCGCCTCGTGGACTGTTGAACACTGAAGCTTTCTTT. Amino acids: CSAPRGLLNTEAFF. The gene calls are TRBV20-1 and TRBJ1-1; D remains unclear. Per germline, CDR1 DFQATT and CDR2 SNEGSKA (reference sequence). CDR3 length equals 14 residues. V lost 6 bases and J lost 0, with 14 bases in between.

The V and J genes are TRBV3-1 and TRBJ2-1; tentative D call: TRBD2 (6 bases). Per germline, CDR1 LGHDT and CDR2 YNNKEL (reference sequence). Trimming pared 1 base from V and 4 bases from J, leaving 8 bases between. The CDR3 has 14 residues. The CDR3, as DNA: TGTGCCAGCAGCCAAGCGGGGGAATACAATGAGCAGTTCTTC. Residues: CASSQAGEYNEQFF.

The rearrangement joins TRBV7-9 to TRBJ1-1; D perhaps matches TRBD1 (5 bases). V lost 5 bases and J lost 2, with 18 bases in between. The CDR3 runs 16 residues. Germline V gene data show CDR1 as SEHNR and CDR2 as FQNEAQ (reference sequence). The CDR3 DNA sequence: TGTGCCAGCAGCACCAACCCGGGACTGGGAAACACTGAAGCTTTCTTT. The encoded protein is CASSTNPGLGNTEAFF.